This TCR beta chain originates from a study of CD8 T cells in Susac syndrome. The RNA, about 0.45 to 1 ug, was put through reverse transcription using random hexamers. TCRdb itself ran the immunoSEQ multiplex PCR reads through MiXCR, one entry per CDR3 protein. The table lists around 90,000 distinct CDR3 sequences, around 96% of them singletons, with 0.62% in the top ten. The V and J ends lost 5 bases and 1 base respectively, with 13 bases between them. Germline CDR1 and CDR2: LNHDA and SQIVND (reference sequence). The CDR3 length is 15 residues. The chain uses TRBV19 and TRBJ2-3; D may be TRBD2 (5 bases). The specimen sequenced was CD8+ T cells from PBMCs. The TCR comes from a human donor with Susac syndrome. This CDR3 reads CASSSGVRGTDTQYF. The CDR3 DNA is TGTGCCAGTAGTTCCGGGGTCCGGGGCACAGATACGCAGTATTTT.